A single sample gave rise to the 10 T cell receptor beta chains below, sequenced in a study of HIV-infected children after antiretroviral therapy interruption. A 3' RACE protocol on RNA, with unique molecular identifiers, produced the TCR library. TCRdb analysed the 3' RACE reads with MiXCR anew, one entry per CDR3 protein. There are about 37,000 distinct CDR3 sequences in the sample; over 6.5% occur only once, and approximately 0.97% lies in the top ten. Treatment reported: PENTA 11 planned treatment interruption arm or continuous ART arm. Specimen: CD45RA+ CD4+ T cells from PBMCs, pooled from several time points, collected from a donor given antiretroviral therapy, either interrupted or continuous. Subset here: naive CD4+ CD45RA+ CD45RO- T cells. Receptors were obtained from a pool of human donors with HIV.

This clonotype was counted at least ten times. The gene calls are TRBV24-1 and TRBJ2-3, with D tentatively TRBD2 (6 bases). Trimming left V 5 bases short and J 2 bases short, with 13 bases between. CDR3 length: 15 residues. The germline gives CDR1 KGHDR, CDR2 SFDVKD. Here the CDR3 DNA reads TGTGCCACCAGTGTAAGGACTACGCACACAGATACGCAGTATTTT. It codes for CATSVRTTHTDTQYF.

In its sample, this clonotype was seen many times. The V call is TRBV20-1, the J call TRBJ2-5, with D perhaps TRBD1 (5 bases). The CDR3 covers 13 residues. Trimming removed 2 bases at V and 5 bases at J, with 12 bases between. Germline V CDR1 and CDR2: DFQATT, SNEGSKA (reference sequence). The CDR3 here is CSARNVGRETQYF. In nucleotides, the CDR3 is TGCAGTGCTAGAAACGTGGGGCGGGAGACCCAGTACTTC.

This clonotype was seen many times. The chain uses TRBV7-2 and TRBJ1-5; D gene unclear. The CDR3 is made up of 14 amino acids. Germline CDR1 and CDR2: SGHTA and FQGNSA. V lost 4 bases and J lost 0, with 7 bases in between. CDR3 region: CASSWKYSNQPQHF. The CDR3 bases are TGTGCCAGCAGCTGGAAATATAGCAATCAGCCCCAGCATTTT.

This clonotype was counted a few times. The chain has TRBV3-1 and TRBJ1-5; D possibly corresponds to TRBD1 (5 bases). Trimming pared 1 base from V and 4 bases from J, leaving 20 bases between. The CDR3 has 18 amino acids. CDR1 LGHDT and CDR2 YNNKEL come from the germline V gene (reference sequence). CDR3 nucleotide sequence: TGTGCCAGCAGCCAAGTCCACGCAGGGATGGGGTCTAATCAGCCCCAGCATTTT. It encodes CASSQVHAGMGSNQPQHF.

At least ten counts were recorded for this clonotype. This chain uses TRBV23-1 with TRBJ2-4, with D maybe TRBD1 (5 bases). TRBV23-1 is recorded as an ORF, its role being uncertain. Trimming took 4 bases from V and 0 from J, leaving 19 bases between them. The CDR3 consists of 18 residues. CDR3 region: CASSPFHRRLIAKNIQYF. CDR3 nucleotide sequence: TGCGCCAGCAGTCCATTCCACAGGCGCTTAATAGCCAAAAACATTCAGTACTTC.

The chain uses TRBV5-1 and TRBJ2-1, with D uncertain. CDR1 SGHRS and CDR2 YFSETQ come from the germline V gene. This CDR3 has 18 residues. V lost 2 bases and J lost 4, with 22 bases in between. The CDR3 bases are TGCGCCAGCAGCTTACCCCACCGGACGGAGATTACATACAATGAGCAGTTCTTC. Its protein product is CASSLPHRTEITYNEQFF. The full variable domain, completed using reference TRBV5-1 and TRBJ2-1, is KAGVTQTPRYLIKTRGQQVTLSCSPISGHRSVSWYQQTPGQGLQFLFEYFSETQRNKGNFPGRFSGRQFSNSRSEMNVSTLELGDSALYLCASSLPHRTEITYNEQFFGPGTRLTVL.

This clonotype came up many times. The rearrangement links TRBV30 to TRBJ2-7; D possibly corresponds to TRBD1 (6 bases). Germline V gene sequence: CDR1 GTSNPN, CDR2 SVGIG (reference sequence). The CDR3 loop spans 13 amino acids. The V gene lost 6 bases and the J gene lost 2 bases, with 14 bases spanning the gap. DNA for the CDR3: TGTGCCTGCCACCGGGACAAAACCTACGAGCAGTACTTC. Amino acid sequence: CACHRDKTYEQYF.

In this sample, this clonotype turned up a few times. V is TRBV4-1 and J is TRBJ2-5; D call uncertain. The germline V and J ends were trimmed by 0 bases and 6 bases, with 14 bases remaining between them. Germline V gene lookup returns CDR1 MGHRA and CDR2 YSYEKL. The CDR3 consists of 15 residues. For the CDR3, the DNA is TGCGCCAGCAGCCAAGATCTCGAGGCTCGGCAGACCCAGTACTTC. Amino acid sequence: CASSQDLEARQTQYF.

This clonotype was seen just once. CDR3 sequence: CASSILLTSGGNTGELFF. Written as DNA, the CDR3 is TGTGCCAGTAGTATATTATTAACTAGCGGGGGGAACACCGGGGAGCTGTTTTTT. The V gene is TRBV19, the J gene TRBJ2-2; TRBD2 agrees at 11 bases. This CDR3 has 18 residues. V lost 2 bases to trimming and J lost 1 base; unmatched junction nucleotides: 6. Germline CDR1 and CDR2: LNHDA and SQIVND (reference sequence).

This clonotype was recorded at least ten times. The CDR3 spells CASSQDKYEQYF. The DNA for the CDR3 is TGTGCCAGCAGCCAAGACAAGTATGAACAGTACTTC. The chain combines TRBV4-2 with TRBJ2-7, with D unclear. V lost 0 bases, J lost 10 bases, and 10 bases lay in between. The CDR3 contains 12 residues. Per the germline V gene, CDR1 is LGHNA and CDR2 is YNFKEQ.